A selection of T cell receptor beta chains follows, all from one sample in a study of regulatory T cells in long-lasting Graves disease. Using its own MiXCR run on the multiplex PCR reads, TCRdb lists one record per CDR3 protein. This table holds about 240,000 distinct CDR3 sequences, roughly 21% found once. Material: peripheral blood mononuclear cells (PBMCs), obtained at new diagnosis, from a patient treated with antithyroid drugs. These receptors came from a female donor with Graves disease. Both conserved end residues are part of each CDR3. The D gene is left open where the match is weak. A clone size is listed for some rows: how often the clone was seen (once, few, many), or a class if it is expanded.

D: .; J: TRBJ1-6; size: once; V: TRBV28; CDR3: CASSGPGDGGSPLHF; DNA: TGTGCCAGCAGTGGACCGGGGGACGGTGGTTCACCCCTCCACTTT
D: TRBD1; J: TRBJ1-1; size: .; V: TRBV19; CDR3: CATRGTGTEAFF; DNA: TGTGCCACTAGGGGGACAGGGACTGAAGCTTTCTTT
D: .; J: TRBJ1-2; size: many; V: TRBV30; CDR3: CAWSVMAGYGYTF; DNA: TGTGCCTGGAGTGTAATGGCAGGGTATGGCTACACCTTC
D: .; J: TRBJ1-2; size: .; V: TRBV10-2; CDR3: CAIQGLNYGYTF; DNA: TGCGCCATACAGGGATTGAACTATGGCTACACCTTC
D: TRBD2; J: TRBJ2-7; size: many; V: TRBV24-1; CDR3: CATSDGGSDEQYF; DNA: TGTGCCACCAGTGACGGCGGGAGTGACGAGCAGTACTTC
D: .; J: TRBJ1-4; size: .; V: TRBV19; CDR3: CASSPSDSATNEKLFF; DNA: TGTGCCAGTAGTCCCTCGGACAGTGCAACTAATGAAAAACTGTTTTTT
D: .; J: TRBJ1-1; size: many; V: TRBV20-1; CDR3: CSARSPGAHTEAFF; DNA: TGCAGTGCTAGATCTCCCGGGGCTCACACTGAAGCTTTCTTT
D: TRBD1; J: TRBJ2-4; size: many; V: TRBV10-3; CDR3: CAIRTARLRDRGNIQYF; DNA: TGTGCCATCAGGACCGCCAGACTCCGGGACAGGGGTAACATTCAGTACTTC
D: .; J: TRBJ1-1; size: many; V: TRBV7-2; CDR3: CASSLLGGMNTEAFF; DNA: TGTGCCAGCAGCTTATTGGGCGGGATGAACACTGAAGCTTTCTTT
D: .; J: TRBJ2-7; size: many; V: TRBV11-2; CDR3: CASSLMRGSYEQYF; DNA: TGTGCCAGCAGCTTAATGAGGGGATCCTACGAGCAGTACTTC
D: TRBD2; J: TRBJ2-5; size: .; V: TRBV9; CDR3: CASSVAPGGGEGTQYF; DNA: TGTGCCAGCAGCGTAGCCCCGGGGGGAGGGGAAGGTACCCAGTACTTC
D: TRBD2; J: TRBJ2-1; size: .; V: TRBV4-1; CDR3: CASSQGSAERGSYNEQFF; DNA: TGCGCCAGCAGCCAAGGCAGTGCGGAGCGGGGCTCCTACAATGAGCAGTTCTTC
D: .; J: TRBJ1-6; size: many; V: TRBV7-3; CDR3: CASSPSGNSPLHF; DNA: TGTGCCAGCAGTCCGTCCGGGAATTCACCCCTCCACTTT
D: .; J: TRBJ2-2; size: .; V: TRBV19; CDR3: CASSIGTRNTGELFF; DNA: TGTGCCAGTAGTATAGGGACCCGGAACACCGGGGAGCTGTTTTTT
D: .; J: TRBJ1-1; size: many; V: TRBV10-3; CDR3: CAISEGGGTEAFF; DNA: TGTGCCATCAGTGAGGGGGGTGGGACTGAAGCTTTCTTT
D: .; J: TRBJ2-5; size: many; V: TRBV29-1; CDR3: CSVDRHQETQYF; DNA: TGCAGCGTAGACAGGCATCAAGAGACCCAGTACTTC
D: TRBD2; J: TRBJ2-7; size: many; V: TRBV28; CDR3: CASSFAGGQEFYEQYF; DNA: TGTGCCAGCAGTTTTGCGGGGGGTCAGGAGTTCTACGAGCAGTACTTC
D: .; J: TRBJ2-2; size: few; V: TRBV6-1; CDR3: CASSNRDTGELFF; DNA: TGTGCCAGCAGTAACAGGGACACCGGGGAGCTGTTTTTT
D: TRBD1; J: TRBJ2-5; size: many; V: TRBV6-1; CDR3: CASSERQGGETQYF; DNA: TGTGCCAGCAGTGAAAGACAGGGGGGAGAGACCCAGTACTTC
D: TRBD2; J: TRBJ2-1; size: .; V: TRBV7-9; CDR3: CASSLAQGLAGANEQFF; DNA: TGTGCCAGCAGCTTAGCGCAGGGACTAGCGGGAGCTAATGAGCAGTTCTTC
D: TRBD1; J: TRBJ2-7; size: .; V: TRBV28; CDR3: CASSSYRGRKQYF; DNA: TGTGCCAGCAGTTCCTACAGGGGCAGGAAGCAGTACTTC
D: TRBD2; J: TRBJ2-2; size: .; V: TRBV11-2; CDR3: CASSLYAGGRIGELFF; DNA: TGTGCCAGCAGCTTATACGCGGGGGGGCGGATCGGGGAGCTGTTTTTT
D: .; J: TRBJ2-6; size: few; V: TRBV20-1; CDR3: CSAADWAGANVLTF; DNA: TGCAGTGCTGCGGACTGGGCTGGGGCCAACGTCCTGACTTTC
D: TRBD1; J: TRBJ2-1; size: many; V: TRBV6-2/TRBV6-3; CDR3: CASSYGQGLRYNEQFF; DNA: TGTGCCAGCAGTTACGGACAGGGGTTGCGATACAATGAGCAGTTCTTC
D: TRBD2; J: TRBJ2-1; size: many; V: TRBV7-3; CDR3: CASSRTSGNYNEQFF; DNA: TGTGCCAGCAGCCGGACTAGCGGGAACTACAATGAGCAGTTCTTC
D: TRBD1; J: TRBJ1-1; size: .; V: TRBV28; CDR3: CASPPGTAIENTEAFF; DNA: TGTGCCAGTCCCCCCGGGACAGCGATTGAGAACACTGAAGCTTTCTTT
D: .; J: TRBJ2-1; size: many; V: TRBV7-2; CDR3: CASSVSGSNSYNEQFF; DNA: TGTGCCAGCAGCGTTAGCGGTTCCAACTCCTACAATGAGCAGTTCTTC
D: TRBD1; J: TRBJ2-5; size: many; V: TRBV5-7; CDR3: CASSQRSGTRTGVETQYF; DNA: TGTGCCAGCAGCCAACGATCGGGGACCAGGACAGGGGTCGAGACCCAGTACTTC
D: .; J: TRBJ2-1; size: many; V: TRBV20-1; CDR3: CSASRQGSYNEQFF; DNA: TGCAGTGCTTCCAGGCAGGGTTCCTACAATGAGCAGTTCTTC
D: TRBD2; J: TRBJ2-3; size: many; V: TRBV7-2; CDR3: CASSLDASGSTDTQYF; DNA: TGTGCCAGCAGCTTAGACGCTAGCGGGAGCACAGATACGCAGTATTTT
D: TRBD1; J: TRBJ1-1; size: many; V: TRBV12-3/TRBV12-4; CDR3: CASGDQGQGDEAFF; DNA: TGTGCCAGCGGCGACCAAGGACAGGGAGATGAAGCTTTCTTT
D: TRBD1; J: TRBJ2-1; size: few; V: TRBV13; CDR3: CASSLETGGYNEQFF; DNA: TGTGCCAGCAGCTTAGAGACAGGGGGTTACAATGAGCAGTTCTTC
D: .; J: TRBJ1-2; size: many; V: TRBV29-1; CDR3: CSVGGDLDYGYTF; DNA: TGCAGCGTTGGAGGTGACCTGGATTATGGCTACACCTTC
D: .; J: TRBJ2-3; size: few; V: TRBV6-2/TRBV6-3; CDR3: CASSYEDYKMKDADTQYF; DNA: TGTGCCAGCAGTTACGAGGACTACAAGATGAAAGACGCCGATACGCAGTATTTT
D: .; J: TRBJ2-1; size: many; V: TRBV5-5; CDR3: CASTSLGERTDNEQFF; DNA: TGTGCCAGCACCTCCTTAGGGGAGCGGACGGACAATGAGCAGTTCTTC
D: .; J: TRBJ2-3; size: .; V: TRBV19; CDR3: CASSITMTRPGSTDTQYF; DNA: TGTGCCAGTAGTATTACTATGACCCGGCCGGGTTCCACAGATACGCAGTATTTT
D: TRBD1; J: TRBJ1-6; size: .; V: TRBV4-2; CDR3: CASSLDRVNSPLHF; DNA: TGTGCCAGCAGCCTCGACAGGGTTAACTCACCCCTCCACTTT
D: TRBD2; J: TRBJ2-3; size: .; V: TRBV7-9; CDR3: CASSTRTSGGGRYTQYF; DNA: TGTGCCAGCAGCACCCGGACTAGCGGGGGCGGAAGGTATACGCAGTATTTT
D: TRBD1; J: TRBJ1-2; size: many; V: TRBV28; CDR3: CASSLYLRDSYGYTF; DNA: TGTGCCAGCAGTTTATATCTGCGGGACAGCTATGGCTACACCTTC
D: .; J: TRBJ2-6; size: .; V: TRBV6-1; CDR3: CASSSLYANVLTF; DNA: TGTGCCAGCAGTAGTTTGTACGCCAACGTCCTGACTTTC
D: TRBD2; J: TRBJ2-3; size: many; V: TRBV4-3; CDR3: CASSQEERGRTDTQYF; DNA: TGCGCCAGCAGCCAAGAAGAGCGGGGGCGCACAGATACGCAGTATTTT
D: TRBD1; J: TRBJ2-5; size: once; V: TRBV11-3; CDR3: CASSRKGTAYQETQYF; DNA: TGTGCCAGCAGCCGAAAAGGGACAGCGTACCAAGAGACCCAGTACTTC
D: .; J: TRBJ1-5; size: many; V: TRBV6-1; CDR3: CASSEYSRTLNQPQHF; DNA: TGTGCCAGCAGTGAATATAGCAGGACTCTAAATCAGCCCCAGCATTTT
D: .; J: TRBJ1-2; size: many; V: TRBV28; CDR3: CASAPQGRGGYTF; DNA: TGTGCCAGCGCACCACAGGGTCGCGGTGGCTACACCTTC
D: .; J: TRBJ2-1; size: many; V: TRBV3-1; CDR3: CASRADASYNEQFF; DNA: TGTGCCAGCAGAGCGGACGCCTCCTACAATGAGCAGTTCTTC
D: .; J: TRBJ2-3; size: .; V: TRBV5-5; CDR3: CASSLFRSYTDTQYF; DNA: TGTGCCAGCAGCTTGTTCCGGTCTTACACAGATACGCAGTATTTT
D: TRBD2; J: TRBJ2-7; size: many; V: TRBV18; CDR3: CASSPHPGGGDYEQYF; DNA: TGTGCCAGCTCACCCCATCCGGGGGGGGGCGACTACGAGCAGTACTTC
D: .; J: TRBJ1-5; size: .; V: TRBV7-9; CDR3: CASSLGTAEQPQHF; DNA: TGTGCCAGCAGCTTAGGGACTGCCGAGCAGCCCCAGCATTTT
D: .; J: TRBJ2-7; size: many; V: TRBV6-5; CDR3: CASSYSPGSTHEQYF; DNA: TGTGCCAGCAGTTACTCACCCGGGAGTACCCACGAGCAGTACTTC
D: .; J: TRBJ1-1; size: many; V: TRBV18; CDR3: CASSPGQTSEAFF; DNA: TGTGCCAGCTCACCAGGACAGACGTCTGAAGCTTTCTTT
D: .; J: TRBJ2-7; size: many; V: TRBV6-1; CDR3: CASSRVSGDKQYF; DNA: TGTGCCAGCAGCAGGGTGTCCGGTGACAAGCAGTACTTC
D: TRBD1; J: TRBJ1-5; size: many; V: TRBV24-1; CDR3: CATSDLPGQGMQPQHF; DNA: TGTGCCACCAGTGATTTGCCGGGACAGGGGATGCAGCCCCAGCATTTT
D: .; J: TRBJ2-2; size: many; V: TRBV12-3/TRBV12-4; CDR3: CASSLRSFRAGRTGELFF; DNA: TGTGCCAGCAGTTTACGGTCGTTTCGTGCGGGGCGCACCGGGGAGCTGTTTTTT